The next 32 T cell receptor beta chains were all read from a single sample in a study of T-cell memory formation after mild COVID-19. TCRdb re-derived calls from the 5' RACE reads in MiXCR, one entry per CDR3 protein. Counted here are roughly 100,000 distinct CDR3 sequences, 9.5% to 15% occurring once; the ten biggest clones make up 25% to 35%. The material sequenced was PBMCs or a T cell subset sorted from them (not recorded which). These receptors were taken from an adult woman who had mild COVID-19 (a few samples of this study predate the infection). Cell type and time point are not known.

In its sample, this clonotype was seen a few times. The J gene is TRBJ2-7, the V gene TRBV4-1, with 7 bases fitting TRBD1. The junction had 16 bases not matched to a gene; V was cut back by 2 bases and J by 3 bases. Germline CDR1 reads MGHRA; CDR2 reads YSYEKL. The CDR3 spans 18 residues. The CDR3 sequence: CASSQTLQGSSVFYEQYF. CDR3 nucleotide sequence: TGCGCCAGCAGCCAAACTCTACAGGGGTCCTCCGTCTTCTACGAGCAGTACTTC.

This chain joins TRBV7-3 and TRBJ2-1; 12 bases align to TRBD2. CDR1 and CDR2 (germline): SGHTA, FQGTGA. This CDR3 contains 15 residues. Trimming took 4 bases from V and 8 from J; bases not matched to a gene: 6. CDR3 in amino acids: CASSSTSGRTDEQFF. CDR3 bases: TGTGCCAGCAGCTCCACTAGCGGGAGGACCGATGAGCAGTTCTTC.

This clonotype was seen a few times. V and J are TRBV19 and TRBJ1-5; D is ambiguous. Germline V gene lookup returns CDR1 LNHDA and CDR2 SQIVND (reference sequence). V lost 9 bases to trimming and J lost 1 base, with 16 bases between them. The length of the CDR3 is 15 residues. In nucleotides, the CDR3 is TGTGCCAGCCAAGCGGCGGGTTGGAGCAATCAGCCCCAGCATTTT. It encodes CASQAAGWSNQPQHF.

The sample holds a few counts of this clonotype. This rearrangement joins TRBV9 to TRBJ2-5, with 13 bases matching TRBD2. CDR3 length: 17 amino acids. V shed 0 bases and J 7 bases; nucleotides not matched to a gene: 9. The germline gives CDR1 SGDLS, CDR2 YYNGEE. The CDR3 loop is CASSVGLAGGKSGTQYF. In DNA form, the CDR3 reads TGTGCCAGCAGCGTAGGACTAGCGGGAGGAAAATCTGGGACCCAGTACTTC.

The chain is built from TRBV7-9 and TRBJ2-1; 9 positions agree with TRBD2. The CDR3 covers 16 residues. Per the germline V gene, CDR1 is SEHNR and CDR2 is FQNEAQ (reference sequence). Germline trimming cut 6 bases from V and 5 bases from J; bases unmatched to any gene: 11. Written as DNA, the CDR3 is TGTGCCAGCAGTTTCCTAGGGACTAGCCTAAACAATGAGCAGTTCTTC. The encoded protein is CASSFLGTSLNNEQFF.

The sample holds many counts of this clonotype. The V gene is TRBV6-5, the J gene TRBJ2-1; D is ambiguous. The germline V gene encodes CDR1 MNHEY and CDR2 SVGAGI. The CDR3 is 13 residues long. V shed 5 bases and J shed 4 bases, with 9 bases lying between them. The CDR3 DNA reads TGTGCCAGCAGTCCGACTCGTTACAATGAGCAGTTCTTC. It translates to CASSPTRYNEQFF.

In its sample, this clonotype was seen a few times. This chain joins TRBV28 and TRBJ2-3; D remains unclear. CDR1 and CDR2 from the germline V gene are MDHEN and SYDVKM. With 6 bases removed from V and 2 bases from J, the gap between germline ends came to 12 bases. The CDR3 is made up of 14 amino acids. The CDR3 protein is CASRVHTDTDTQYF. CDR3 DNA: TGTGCCAGCAGAGTACATACTGACACAGATACGCAGTATTTT.

A few counts support this clonotype. V is TRBV5-1 and J is TRBJ1-2; TRBD1 aligns across 7 bases. The CDR3 has 14 amino acids. Germline V gives CDR1 SGHRS, CDR2 YFSETQ. J was trimmed by 3 bases and V by 4 bases; bases with no gene match: 6. In nucleotides, the CDR3 is TGCGCCAGCAGCGGAACAGGGGCGGACTATGGCTACACCTTC. Encoded protein: CASSGTGADYGYTF.

The genes are TRBV7-2 and TRBJ2-7; 8 bases align to TRBD1. The germline V gene has CDR1 SGHTA and CDR2 FQGNSA. The CDR3 consists of 13 residues. J was trimmed by 6 bases and V by 5 bases; bases with no gene match: 6. The chain's CDR3 is CASSGQTGVEQYF. CDR3 nucleotide sequence: TGTGCCAGCAGCGGCCAGACAGGGGTCGAGCAGTACTTC.

The V gene is TRBV9, the J gene TRBJ2-3; D perhaps matches TRBD1 (6 bases). V was trimmed by 4 bases and J by 5 bases, leaving 17 bases between them. The germline V gene has CDR1 SGDLS and CDR2 YYNGEE. This CDR3 spans 15 amino acids. The CDR3 region has the DNA TGTGCCAGCAGCCCAGGGGTGGGAGCTGGAGATACGCAGTATTTT. Translating gives CASSPGVGAGDTQYF.

The chain recombines TRBV7-8 with TRBJ2-1; maybe TRBD2 (6 bases). Deletions cut 3 bases from V and 3 bases from J, with 18 bases between. The CDR3 totals 17 residues. Germline-derived CDR1 and CDR2 are SGHVS and FQNEAQ. The CDR3 region has the DNA TGTGCCAGCAGCTTTCGACTAAGCCCAGCGGGCTACAATGAGCAGTTCTTC. Protein: CASSFRLSPAGYNEQFF.

This chain links TRBV9 with TRBJ2-1; 12 positions match TRBD2. With V trimmed by 1 base and J by 7 bases, 6 bases remained unmatched. Germline V gene data show CDR1 as SGDLS and CDR2 as YYNGEE. The CDR3 totals 16 residues. CDR3 DNA sequence: TGTGCCAGCAGCGTACCACTAGCGGGAGGACCGAATGAGCAGTTCTTC. Translation: CASSVPLAGGPNEQFF.

This clonotype has only a few counts. The CDR3 DNA sequence: TGTGCCATCAGTGTTGTCCCCGAAACTGAAGCTTTCTTT. It codes for CAISVVPETEAFF. The J gene is TRBJ1-1, the V gene TRBV10-3; no definite D call. Germline CDR1 ENHRY, CDR2 SYGVKD. Trimming removed 4 bases from V and 5 bases from J, with 11 bases in between. CDR3 size: 13 residues.

In this sample, this clonotype turned up a few times. The chain carries TRBV9 and TRBJ2-2; D tentatively fits TRBD1 or TRBD2 (5 bases each). V dropped 7 bases and J dropped 5 bases, with 15 bases sitting between them. This CDR3 has 14 amino acids. The germline gives CDR1 SGDLS, CDR2 YYNGEE. CDR3 DNA: TGTGCCAGCTCCAACCAGAGGGGTACCGGGGAGCTGTTTTTT. Translation: CASSNQRGTGELFF. Complete variable domain (other parts from reference TRBV9 and TRBJ2-2): DSGVTQTPKHLITATGQRVTLRCSPRSGDLSVYWYQQSLDQGLQFLIQYYNGEERAKGNILERFSAQQFPDLHSELNLSSLELGDSALYFCASSNQRGTGELFFGEGSRLTVL.

The chain couples TRBV27 to TRBJ2-4, with 9 bases aligning to TRBD1. The CDR3 has 18 residues. V shed 0 bases, J shed 0 bases, and the junction held 6 bases outside the gene matches. Germline V gene data show CDR1 as MNHEY and CDR2 as SMNVEV (reference sequence). The CDR3 reads CASSLSERTGVAKNIQYF. DNA of the CDR3: TGTGCCAGCAGTTTATCCGAACGGACAGGGGTAGCCAAAAACATTCAGTACTTC.

V gene TRBV9 combines with J gene TRBJ2-1; 13 nucleotides align to TRBD2. The V gene's germline CDR1 is SGDLS and CDR2 YYNGEE. Losses at the gene ends were 0 bases for V and 0 bases for J; bases not matched to a gene: 9. The CDR3 is 20 amino acids. The CDR3 DNA is TGTGCCAGCAGCGTAGGAGGTGGGACTAGCGGGGACAGCTCCTACAATGAGCAGTTCTTC. Amino acids: CASSVGGGTSGDSSYNEQFF.

About this clonotype itself: The junction and the germline gene differ at one end; a read error may be behind it. CDR3 sequence (DNA): TGTGCCAGCAACCAACAAGGGAGTACCGGTACCGGGGAGCTGATTTTT. Its protein is CASNQQGSTGTGELIF. This chain uses TRBV13 with TRBJ2-2; D perhaps matches TRBD2 (5 bases). This CDR3 contains 16 residues. CDR1 is PRHDT, CDR2 FYEKMQ, per germline (reference sequence).

In this sample, this clonotype turned up a few times. The chain joins TRBV7-6 to TRBJ1-1; D ambiguous. In germline, CDR1 is SGHVS, CDR2 FNYEAQ. Trimming cost V 3 bases and J 0 bases, with 11 bases left between them. This CDR3 is built from 15 residues. CDR3 nucleotides: TGTGCCAGCAGCTTTACAGATACTATGAACACTGAAGCTTTCTTT. Amino acids: CASSFTDTMNTEAFF.

This clonotype has just a few counts. The chain uses TRBV12-3 or TRBV12-4 and TRBJ1-2; D might be TRBD1 (6 bases). The CDR3 covers 14 residues. The V and J ends lost 6 bases and 6 bases respectively, with 17 bases between them. The DNA of the CDR3 is TGTGCCAGCAGCTTTGGGACACTCCTAGATGGCTACACCTTC. Translating gives CASSFGTLLDGYTF.

This clonotype was seen a few times. CDR3 sequence: CASSYRDRGGNEQFF. DNA of the CDR3: TGTGCCAGCAGCTACCGGGACAGGGGAGGCAATGAGCAGTTCTTC. V is TRBV7-9 and J is TRBJ2-1; 10 bases agree with TRBD1. This CDR3 comprises 15 residues. CDR1 and CDR2 (germline): SEHNR, FQNEAQ (reference sequence). With V trimmed by 4 bases and J by 6 bases, 6 bases remained unmatched.

At least ten counts were recorded for this clonotype. V usage is TRBV6-5 and J usage is TRBJ2-3, with D unresolved. The CDR3 has 12 amino acids. Trimming cost V 6 bases and J 0 bases, with 4 bases left between them. Germline loops: CDR1 MNHEY, CDR2 SVGAGI. The CDR3 protein is CASSPSTDTQYF. The CDR3 DNA follows: TGTGCCAGCAGCCCAAGCACAGATACGCAGTATTTT.

This clonotype was observed at least ten times. The rearrangement uses TRBV3-1 and TRBJ1-1; no clear D gene. Per germline, CDR1 LGHDT and CDR2 YNNKEL (reference sequence). The CDR3 is 15 residues long. Trimming removed 1 base at V and 0 bases at J, with 9 bases between. CDR3 nucleotide sequence: TGTGCCAGCAGCCAAGCATTTGGACTGAACACTGAAGCTTTCTTT. Its protein is CASSQAFGLNTEAFF.

This clonotype was picked up a small number of times. The chain combines TRBV12-3 or TRBV12-4 with TRBJ2-7, with 9 bases matching TRBD1. This CDR3 region has 12 residues. J gave up 6 bases and V 4 bases, and 1 base lay outside the gene matches. In DNA form, the CDR3 reads TGTGCCAGCAGTTCGACAGGGGGCGAGCAGTACTTC. It translates to CASSSTGGEQYF.

V usage is TRBV29-1 and J usage is TRBJ1-1, with D unclear. In germline, CDR1 is SQVTM, CDR2 ANQGSEA. V was shortened by 8 bases and J by 2 bases, with 18 bases between the two germline ends. This CDR3 spans 14 amino acids. CDR3 sequence reads: CSLEKDGENTEAFF. The CDR3 DNA is TGCAGCTTAGAAAAGGACGGAGAAAACACTGAAGCTTTCTTT.

This clonotype was counted a few times. The chain carries TRBV11-2 and TRBJ2-7; 8 nucleotides line up with TRBD1. Losses at the gene ends were 2 bases for V and 6 bases for J; bases not matched to a gene: 6. The CDR3 sequence is 14 residues long. Germline V gene data show CDR1 as SGHAT and CDR2 as FQNNGV. The CDR3 coding sequence is TGTGCCAGCAGCTTAACCCAGGGGGCACGCGAGCAGTACTTC. Its translation: CASSLTQGAREQYF. The full variable domain, in which reference TRBV11-2 and TRBJ2-7 provide the parts outside the CDR3, is EAGVAQSPRYKIIEKRQSVAFWCNPISGHATLYWYQQILGQGPKLLIQFQNNGVVDDSQLPKDRFSAERLKGVDSTLKIQPAKLEDSAVYLCASSLTQGAREQYFGPGTRLTVT.

The sample holds a few counts of this clonotype. V gene TRBV5-1 combines with J gene TRBJ2-3; TRBD2 agrees at 9 bases. The germline V gene has CDR1 SGHRS and CDR2 YFSETQ. The CDR3 runs 15 residues. V trimming: 0 bases; J trimming: 3 bases; junction bases outside the gene matches: 2. CDR3 sequence (DNA): TGCGCCAGCAGCTTGGACAGCGGGGGGACAGATACGCAGTATTTT. It translates to CASSLDSGGTDTQYF. The complete variable domain, with remaining parts taken from reference TRBV5-1 and TRBJ2-3, reads KAGVTQTPRYLIKTRGQQVTLSCSPISGHRSVSWYQQTPGQGLQFLFEYFSETQRNKGNFPGRFSGRQFSNSRSEMNVSTLELGDSALYLCASSLDSGGTDTQYFGPGTRLTVL.

This chain links TRBV12-3 or TRBV12-4 with TRBJ2-7; 10 bases line up with TRBD1. The CDR3 extends over 14 amino acids. V was clipped by 7 bases and J by 6 bases; unmatched bases: 9. CDR3 sequence (DNA): TGTGCCAGCACAAACTGGGACAGGGGTGTCGAGCAGTACTTC. It codes for CASTNWDRGVEQYF.

This clonotype showed up just a few times. This chain connects TRBV5-4 to TRBJ1-1; D call uncertain. In germline, CDR1 is SGHNT, CDR2 YYREEE (reference sequence). V lost 4 bases and J 5 bases, leaving 12 bases between the germline ends. The CDR3 has 13 residues. Here the CDR3 reads CASSPEGKTEAFF. The CDR3 DNA reads TGTGCCAGCAGCCCGGAGGGTAAAACTGAAGCTTTCTTT.

This clonotype came up a few times. The chain is built from TRBV6-2 or TRBV6-3 and TRBJ2-1, with D hard to call. Trimming removed 5 bases from V and 8 bases from J, with 7 bases in between. The CDR3 loop spans 11 amino acids. CDR1 MNHEY and CDR2 SVGEGT come from the germline V gene. Here the CDR3 reads CASSRFDEQFF. Here the CDR3 DNA reads TGTGCCAGCAGTCGCTTCGATGAGCAGTTCTTC.

The chain joins TRBV30 to TRBJ2-1, with D tentatively TRBD2 (6 bases). Between the trimmed V and J ends, which lost 0 bases and 2 bases, there was a span of 14 bases. The CDR3 has 16 residues. Germline lookup yields CDR1 GTSNPN and CDR2 SVGIG (reference sequence). In DNA, the CDR3 is TGTGCCTGGAGTGTACGTGGGACTTATACCTACAATGAGCAGTTCTTC. Its translation is CAWSVRGTYTYNEQFF.

In this sample, this clonotype turned up a few times. V is TRBV15 and J is TRBJ2-5, with D uncertain. The germline CDR1 and CDR2 sequences are LNHNV and YYDKDF (reference sequence). Trimming removed 3 bases at V and 1 base at J, with 6 bases between. This CDR3 has 13 amino acids. The CDR3 here is CATSRGTQETQYF. CDR3 sequence (DNA): TGTGCCACCAGCAGGGGAACCCAAGAGACCCAGTACTTC.

This clonotype showed up just a few times. The rearrangement uses TRBV14 and TRBJ2-2; a weak D match, TRBD1 (5 bases). V was pared by 2 bases and J by 5 bases, with 12 bases between. CDR3 length: 15 residues. Per the germline V gene, CDR1 is SGHDN and CDR2 is FVKESK. Here the CDR3 DNA reads TGTGCCAGCAGCCAAATTCGCGGACAAACCGGGGAGCTGTTTTTT. Its translation: CASSQIRGQTGELFF.